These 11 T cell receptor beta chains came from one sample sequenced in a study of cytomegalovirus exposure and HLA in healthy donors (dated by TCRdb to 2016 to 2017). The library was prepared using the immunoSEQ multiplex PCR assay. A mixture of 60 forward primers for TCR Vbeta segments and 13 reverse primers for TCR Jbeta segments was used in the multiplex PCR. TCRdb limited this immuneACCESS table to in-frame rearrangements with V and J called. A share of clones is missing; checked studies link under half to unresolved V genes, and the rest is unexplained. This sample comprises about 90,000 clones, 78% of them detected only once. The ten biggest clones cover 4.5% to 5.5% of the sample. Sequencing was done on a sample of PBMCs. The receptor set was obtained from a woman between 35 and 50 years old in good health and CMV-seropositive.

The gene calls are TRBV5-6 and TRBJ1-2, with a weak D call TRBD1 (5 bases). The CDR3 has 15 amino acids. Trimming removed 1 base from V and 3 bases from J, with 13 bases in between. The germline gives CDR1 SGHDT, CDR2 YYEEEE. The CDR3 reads CASSLYGREDYGYTF. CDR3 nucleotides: TGTGCCAGCAGCTTGTATGGCAGGGAGGACTATGGCTACACCTTC.

CDR3 sequence reads: CASSLISGYLNEQFF. The CDR3 DNA is TGCGCCAGCAGCCTTATTAGCGGGTATTTGAATGAGCAGTTCTTC. The gene calls are TRBV5-1 and TRBJ2-1; 7 positions agree with TRBD2. Germline CDR1 and CDR2: SGHRS and YFSETQ. V lost 4 bases and J lost 7; bases outside the gene matches: 11. The CDR3 has 15 residues.

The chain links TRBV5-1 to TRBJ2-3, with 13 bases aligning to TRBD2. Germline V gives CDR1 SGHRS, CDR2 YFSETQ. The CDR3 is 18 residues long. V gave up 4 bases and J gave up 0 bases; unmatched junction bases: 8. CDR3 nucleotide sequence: TGCGCCAGCAGCGTTTACGGGACTAGCGGGACTAGCACAGATACGCAGTATTTT. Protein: CASSVYGTSGTSTDTQYF.

The CDR3 protein is CASSLTGLTGDGYTF. CDR3 in DNA: TGTGCCAGCAGCTTAACCGGTTTGACAGGGGATGGCTACACCTTC. The V call is TRBV7-3, the J call TRBJ1-2; 8 positions match TRBD1. From germline, CDR1 is SGHTA and CDR2 FQGTGA. The CDR3 covers 15 residues. With 0 bases clipped from V and 6 bases from J, the junction kept 6 bases outside the gene matches.

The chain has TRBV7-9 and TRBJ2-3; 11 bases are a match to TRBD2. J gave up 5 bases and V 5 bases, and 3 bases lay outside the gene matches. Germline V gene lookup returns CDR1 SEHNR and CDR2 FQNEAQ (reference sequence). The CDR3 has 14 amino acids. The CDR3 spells CASSPGLAGDTQYF. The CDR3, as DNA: TGTGCCAGCAGCCCAGGACTAGCGGGAGATACGCAGTATTTT.

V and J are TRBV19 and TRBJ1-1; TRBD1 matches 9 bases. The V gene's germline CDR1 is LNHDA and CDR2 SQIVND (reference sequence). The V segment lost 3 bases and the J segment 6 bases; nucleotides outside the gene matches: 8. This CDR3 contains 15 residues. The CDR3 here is CASSITGTGRSEAFF. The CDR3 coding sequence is TGTGCCAGTAGTATTACCGGGACAGGGAGGTCTGAAGCTTTCTTT. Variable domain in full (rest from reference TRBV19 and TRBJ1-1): DGGITQSPKYLFRKEGQNVTLSCEQNLNHDAMYWYRQDPGQGLRLIYYSQIVNDFQKGDIAEGYSVSREKKESFPLTVTSAQKNPTAFYLCASSITGTGRSEAFFGQGTRLTVV.

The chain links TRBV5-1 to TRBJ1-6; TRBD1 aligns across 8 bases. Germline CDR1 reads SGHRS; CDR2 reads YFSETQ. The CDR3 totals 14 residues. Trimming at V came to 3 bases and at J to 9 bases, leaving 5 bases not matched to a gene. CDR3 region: CASSYKDRGSPLHF. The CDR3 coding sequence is TGCGCCAGCAGCTACAAAGACAGGGGTTCACCCCTCCACTTT.

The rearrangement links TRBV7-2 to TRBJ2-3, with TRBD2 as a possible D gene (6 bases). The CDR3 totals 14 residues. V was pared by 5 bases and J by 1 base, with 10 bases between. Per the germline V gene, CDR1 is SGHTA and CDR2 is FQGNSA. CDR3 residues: CASSPQRGTDTQYF. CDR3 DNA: TGTGCCAGCAGCCCACAGCGGGGCACAGATACGCAGTATTTT.

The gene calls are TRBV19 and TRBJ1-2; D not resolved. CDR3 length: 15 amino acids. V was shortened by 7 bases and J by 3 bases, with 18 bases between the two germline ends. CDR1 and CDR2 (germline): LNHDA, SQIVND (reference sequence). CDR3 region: CASNFKRAIDYGYTF. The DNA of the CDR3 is TGTGCCAGTAACTTCAAACGAGCTATCGACTATGGCTACACCTTC.

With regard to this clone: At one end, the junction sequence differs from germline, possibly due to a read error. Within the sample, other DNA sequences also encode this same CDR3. CDR3 sequence (DNA): TGCGCCAGCAGCGATGGAGGGGGCTCCACGTACTATGGCTACACCTTC. It yields the protein CASSDGGGSTYYGYTF. This rearrangement joins TRBV9 to TRBJ1-2; TRBD1 agrees at 7 bases. CDR1 is SGDLS and CDR2 is YYNGEE in the germline V gene. The CDR3 sequence is 16 residues long.

In DNA, the CDR3 is TGTGCCAGCAGCATACTAGCGGGAGGCCTTTGGCAGTACTTC. This codes for CASSILAGGLWQYF. The chain combines TRBV7-9 with TRBJ2-7, with TRBD2 matching 12 bases. The CDR3 covers 14 residues. Per the germline V gene, CDR1 is SEHNR and CDR2 is FQNEAQ (reference sequence). V lost 5 bases, J lost 9 bases, and 8 bases stayed unmatched.